What follows are 5 T cell receptor beta chains derived from one specimen sequenced in a study of blood T cell repertoires in COVID-19. Measured with immunoSEQ multiplex PCR; TCRdb has only the in-frame clones, and not every one. The sample lists about 190,000 clones, approximately 90% occurring once. The sequencing input was PBMCs or T cells enriched from blood (not recorded which). The receptors come from a woman aged 35 to 49 in a cohort exposed to, infected with or recovered from COVID-19 (not recorded which).

The sample holds one count of this clone. CDR3: CASSEGTGLTGELFF. CDR3 in DNA: TGTGCCAGCAGCGAGGGGACAGGGCTCACCGGGGAGCTGTTTTTT. V is TRBV9 and J is TRBJ2-2; 9 bases agree with TRBD1. The CDR3 is made up of 15 amino acids. Unmatched junction bases numbered 4, after V lost 3 bases and J lost 4 bases. Germline V gene lookup returns CDR1 SGDLS and CDR2 YYNGEE.

The rearrangement links TRBV19 to TRBJ2-7; 9 bases are shared with TRBD2. After removal of 1 base from V and 1 base from J, the junction contained 2 bases not matched to a gene. Per the germline V gene, CDR1 is LNHDA and CDR2 is SQIVND (reference sequence). The CDR3 loop spans 15 amino acids. The CDR3 sequence is CASSIGAGGSYEQYF. The CDR3 region has the DNA TGTGCCAGTAGTATAGGCGCGGGAGGGTCCTACGAGCAGTACTTC.

The V call is TRBV28, the J call TRBJ2-5; TRBD2 aligns across 8 bases. The CDR3 covers 15 residues. The V and J ends lost 3 bases and 1 base, in that order; junction bases with no gene match: 4. Per the germline V gene, CDR1 is MDHEN and CDR2 is SYDVKM. This CDR3 reads CASSLAGGIQETQYF. The CDR3 nucleotides read TGTGCCAGCAGTTTGGCGGGGGGCATCCAAGAGACCCAGTACTTC. The entire variable domain, with the rest obtained from reference TRBV28 and TRBJ2-5, is as follows: DVKVTQSSRYLVKRTGEKVFLECVQDMDHENMFWYRQDPGLGLRLIYFSYDVKMKEKGDIPEGYSVSREKKERFSLILESASTNQTSMYLCASSLAGGIQETQYFGPGTRLLVL.

This chain uses TRBV6-2 or TRBV6-3 with TRBJ1-4; 7 nucleotides align to TRBD1. The CDR3 covers 14 residues. Germline CDR1 reads MNHEY; CDR2 reads SVGEGT. Germline trimming cut 4 bases from V and 8 bases from J; bases unmatched to any gene: 7. The CDR3, as DNA: TGTGCCAGCAGTTCCCGGGACAGTCACGAAAAACTGTTTTTT. Protein sequence: CASSSRDSHEKLFF.

The rearrangement joins TRBV7-9 to TRBJ2-1; TRBD2 agrees at 9 bases. Germline CDR1 SEHNR, CDR2 FQNEAQ (reference sequence). This CDR3 contains 18 residues. The ends lost 1 base at V and 1 base at J; junction bases unmatched: 8. DNA of the CDR3: TGTGCCAGCAGCTTAGTTAGTATAGCGGGGGAATCCTACAATGAGCAGTTCTTC. It is translated as CASSLVSIAGESYNEQFF.